This is a list of T cell receptor beta chains from one sample in a study of blood T cell repertoires in COVID-19. Clones were read by immunoSEQ multiplex PCR, and TCRdb kept only the in-frame ones, dropping some. The data contain around 99,000 clones, 75% to 85% of them singletons. Source material: peripheral blood. The receptor set was obtained from a woman over 75 with active or convalescent COVID-19. Both conserved end residues are part of each CDR3. Fields, in order: clone size, V gene, D gene, CDR3 length, J gene, CDR3 DNA, CDR3 protein. The D gene is left open where the match is weak. Not all rows give a size; the values are once, few, many and, for expanded clones, a class.

NA,TRBV5-5,NA,20,TRBJ2-4,TGTGCCAGCAGCACGGACTCCGGGACAAGTACTTTACTAGCCAAAAACATTCAGTACTTC,CASSTDSGTSTLLAKNIQYF
NA,TRBV7-3,TRBD1,18,TRBJ2-1,TGTGCCAGCAGCTTAACGAAACTTTCGGGACAGGGGATCGATGAGCAGTTCTTC,CASSLTKLSGQGIDEQFF
NA,TRBV5-6,NA,16,TRBJ2-1,TGTGCCAGCAGCTTGGGAGCGGCGGGCCTCAACAATGAGCAGTTCTTC,CASSLGAAGLNNEQFF
once,TRBV5-1,NA,12,TRBJ2-1,TGCGCCAGCACCGAGGGCTACAATGAGCAGTTCTTC,CASTEGYNEQFF
NA,TRBV11-3,NA,17,TRBJ2-2,TGTGCCAGCAGCTACCTTATCCAGGACTACCACACCGGGGAGCTGTTTTTT,CASSYLIQDYHTGELFF
NA,TRBV4-2,NA,13,TRBJ2-2,TGTGCCAGCAGCCAAGATCGGGCCGGGGAGCTGTTTTTT,CASSQDRAGELFF
NA,TRBV24-1,NA,13,TRBJ1-2,TGTGCCACCAGTGAAAGGGGGAGCTATGGCTACACCTTC,CATSERGSYGYTF
NA,TRBV7-9,NA,13,TRBJ1-1,TGTGCCAGCAGCCAAGATGGGCAGATTGAAGCTTTCTTT,CASSQDGQIEAFF
NA,TRBV3-1/TRBV3-2,TRBD1,14,TRBJ2-7,TGTGCCAGCAGCCAAGAGGACAGGGGCTACGAGCAGTACTTC,CASSQEDRGYEQYF
NA,TRBV30,TRBD1,16,TRBJ1-2,TGTGCCTGGACTCCTTTCGACAGGGGGCGCGACTATGGCTACACCTTC,CAWTPFDRGRDYGYTF
NA,TRBV10-3,NA,15,TRBJ2-7,TGTGCCATCAGTGAGTCTATGGGGGCGCCCTACGAGCAGTACTTC,CAISESMGAPYEQYF
NA,TRBV7-9,NA,15,TRBJ2-6,TGTGCCAGCAGCCTCGTACTCTCTGGGGCCAACGTCCTGACTTTC,CASSLVLSGANVLTF
NA,TRBV24-1,TRBD1,16,TRBJ2-2,TGTGCCACCAGTGATTGGACAGGACTCGGCACCGGGGAGCTGTTTTTT,CATSDWTGLGTGELFF
few,TRBV10-2,NA,14,TRBJ2-7,TGCGCCAGCAGTGAGTCGAGAGGGCGACACGAGCAGTACTTC,CASSESRGRHEQYF
NA,TRBV6-5,TRBD2,15,TRBJ2-7,TGTGCCAGCAGTTACTTCGCTAGCGGGGCCTACGAGCAGTACTTC,CASSYFASGAYEQYF
few,TRBV7-9,TRBD1,14,TRBJ1-5,TGTGCCAGCAGCTCGGACAGGGTGAATCAGCCCCAGCATTTT,CASSSDRVNQPQHF
NA,TRBV19,TRBD2,16,TRBJ2-1,TGTGCCAGTAGACGAACTGCTAGCGGGATATACAATGAGCAGTTCTTC,CASRRTASGIYNEQFF
NA,TRBV21-1,NA,12,TRBJ1-4,TGTGCCAGCAGCAAGTGGCCGGGACAGCCCCCTTTT,CASSKWPGQPPF
NA,TRBV18,NA,16,TRBJ2-3,TGTGCCAGCTCACCACCTACAGGGAGTTACGCAGATACGCAGTATTTT,CASSPPTGSYADTQYF
few,TRBV7-9,NA,14,TRBJ2-5,TGTGCCAGCAGCGAAGCAGGAGCGGGAGAGACCCAGTACTTC,CASSEAGAGETQYF
NA,TRBV4-2,NA,14,TRBJ2-7,TGTGCCAGCAGCCAAGAACTTTCAGGGTTCGAGCAGTACTTC,CASSQELSGFEQYF
NA,TRBV10-1,TRBD2,18,TRBJ2-3,TGCGCCAGCAGTGAGTCAGGACTAGCGGGAGGGCCCACAGATACGCAGTATTTT,CASSESGLAGGPTDTQYF
once,TRBV7-2,NA,15,TRBJ1-2,TGTGCCAGCAGCCCGAATCCGACACAGGGACGGGGCTACACCTTC,CASSPNPTQGRGYTF
NA,TRBV10-3,TRBD2,15,TRBJ2-3,TGTGCCGCCGGGACTAGCGCCTCTAGCACAGATACGCAGTATTTT,CAAGTSASSTDTQYF
NA,TRBV5-6,TRBD2,15,TRBJ2-3,TGTGCCAGCAGCTTGGAGGGGACTAGCGGGGGTACGCAGTATTTT,CASSLEGTSGGTQYF
NA,TRBV18,NA,11,TRBJ2-1,TGTGCCAGCTCACCACGGAGTGAGCAGTTCTTC,CASSPRSEQFF
NA,TRBV15,TRBD2,17,TRBJ2-1,TGTGCCACCAGCAGAGATTTTTTAGCGGGAGGTCCCAATGAGCAGTTCTTC,CATSRDFLAGGPNEQFF
NA,TRBV2,TRBD1,14,TRBJ1-5,TGTGCCAGCAGCCACAGGGGAGAGCATCAGCCCCAGCATTTT,CASSHRGEHQPQHF
NA,TRBV19,TRBD2,14,TRBJ2-7,TGTGCCAGTAGTATGCAAGGGACTAGCTCCGAGCAGTACTTC,CASSMQGTSSEQYF
NA,TRBV10-2,TRBD1,13,TRBJ1-1,TGCGCCAGCAGTACAGGGGTCCGCACTGAAGCTTTCTTT,CASSTGVRTEAFF
NA,TRBV6-1,NA,12,TRBJ2-1,TGTGCCAGCAGTGAAACAGTTCCCGAGCAGTTCTTC,CASSETVPEQFF
once,TRBV5-6,NA,14,TRBJ2-7,TGTGCCAGCAGCTTGTATGGGAGGTACCTCGAGCAGTACTTC,CASSLYGRYLEQYF
NA,TRBV28,TRBD2,16,TRBJ2-2,TGTGCCAGCAGTTGGGCTGGGACTACCAACACCGGGGAGCTGTTTTTT,CASSWAGTTNTGELFF
once,TRBV5-1,NA,11,TRBJ2-7,TGCGCCAGCAGCCGGGATTACGAGCAGTACTTC,CASSRDYEQYF
few,TRBV5-1,NA,15,TRBJ2-2,TGCGCCAGCAGCTTGAGAGGGTTTGACACCGGGGAGCTGTTTTTT,CASSLRGFDTGELFF
NA,TRBV6-6,TRBD2,15,TRBJ2-1,TGTGCCAGCAGCCAAAGCGGGAGCTCCTACAATGAGCAGTTCTTC,CASSQSGSSYNEQFF
few,TRBV10-3,TRBD2,13,TRBJ2-7,TGTGCCATCAGTACCGGGACTAAGGGCGAGCAGTACTTC,CAISTGTKGEQYF
NA,TRBV9,TRBD1,16,TRBJ2-6,TGTGCCAGCAGCGACTCCAGGGGGCCTGGGGCCAACGTCCTGACTTTC,CASSDSRGPGANVLTF
NA,TRBV9,NA,12,TRBJ1-2,TGTGCCAGCAGCGTAGAACCGGGTCCCTACACCTTC,CASSVEPGPYTF
NA,TRBV9,NA,15,TRBJ1-3,TGTGCCAGCAGCGTAGGGGCCGACTCTGGAAACACCATATATTTT,CASSVGADSGNTIYF
once,TRBV6-4,NA,11,TRBJ1-2,TGTGCCAGCAGGGAGGGGTATGGCTACACCTTC,CASREGYGYTF
once,TRBV28,NA,14,TRBJ1-6,TGTGCCAGCAGGATACAGGGTTTTGATTCACCCCTCCACTTT,CASRIQGFDSPLHF
NA,TRBV27,TRBD2,15,TRBJ2-1,TGTGCCAGCAGTTTCCGCGGGAGTGACTACAATGAGCAGTTCTTC,CASSFRGSDYNEQFF
NA,TRBV4-2,TRBD2,17,TRBJ2-1,TGTGCCAGCAGCCCCCAGAGACGGACTAGCGGTTACAATGAGCAGTTCTTC,CASSPQRRTSGYNEQFF
NA,TRBV5-1,NA,16,TRBJ2-3,TGCGCCAGCAGCTTATCGACAGGCACAACCACAGATACGCAGTATTTT,CASSLSTGTTTDTQYF
NA,TRBV28,TRBD1,14,TRBJ1-2,TGTGCCAGCAGCCTGGACAGGGGAGGCTATGGCTACACCTTC,CASSLDRGGYGYTF
NA,TRBV10-3,NA,12,TRBJ1-6,TGTGCCATGCGGGCAGACAATTCACCCCTCCACTTT,CAMRADNSPLHF
NA,TRBV19,NA,13,TRBJ1-3,TGTGCCAGTAACGAGGGATCTGGAAACACCATATATTTT,CASNEGSGNTIYF
NA,TRBV28,TRBD2,15,TRBJ2-2,TGTGCCAGCAGCCCACTAGCGGGAGTTGTCGGGGAGCTGTTTTTT,CASSPLAGVVGELFF
once,TRBV14,NA,11,TRBJ2-4,TGTGCCAGCAGCCATAGTAGCATTCAGTACTTC,CASSHSSIQYF
NA,TRBV5-1,TRBD2,18,TRBJ2-5,TGCGCCAGCAGCTTGGCACTAGCGGGAGGGCTGTTAGGTGAGACCCAGTACTTC,CASSLALAGGLLGETQYF